The T cell receptor beta chain under discussion was sequenced for a study of cytomegalovirus exposure and HLA in healthy donors. Study-wide points: CMV serostatus stood as the only immune exposure information on hand. TCR beta chains numbering some 160 were designated cytomegalovirus-associated.

This clone was picked up a small number of times. Antigen specificity is unknown. The study ran its PCR with 60 Vbeta and 13 Jbeta primers. Clones were read by immunoSEQ multiplex PCR, and TCRdb kept only the in-frame ones, dropping some. The sample carries around 99,000 clones, 77% recorded once. The V gene's germline CDR1 is GTSNPN and CDR2 SVGIG (reference sequence). There are 14 residues in the CDR3. Trimming at V came to 3 bases and at J to 11 bases, leaving 6 bases not matched to a gene. The TCR comes from a male donor in good health and CMV-seronegative. Sequencing was done on a sample of PBMCs. The chain has TRBV30 and TRBJ2-6, with TRBD2 matching over 11 bases. CDR3 bases: TGTGCCTGGAGCCGTCTAGCGGGAGGTTACGTCCTGACTTTC. This sequence encodes CAWSRLAGGYVLTF.